Below, one T cell receptor beta chain is given with its context. Its antigen is currently not known. No much larger clone is present one base from it, and per-base qualities are unavailable. The meaning of the sample's treatment or condition label: live attenuated yellow fever vaccine strain. At each blood-draw timepoint, two biological replicates of bulk PBMCs were obtained. A standard Ficoll-Paque protocol was used to isolate PBMCs from peripheral blood. TriZol was used to extract RNA from bulk PBMCs, CD4 and CD8 fractions, and dextramer-positive and dextramer-negative fractions. The sample originates from a study of T cells after yellow fever vaccination (dated by TCRdb to the late 2010s). Study-level background: The SMART-Seq v4 Ultra Low Input RNA kit was used to prepare libraries from fractions with low cell numbers. Blood was drawn at multiple timepoints before and after primary and secondary immunization, with bulk PBMC replicates and cell subsets isolated. Bulk TCR alpha and beta repertoires were sequenced longitudinally to track T-cell clones before and after primary and booster YFV17D yellow fever vaccination. Two healthy male donors, one aged 18 to 30 and one aged 30 to 40 years, made up the cohort.

Paper-wide results and their limitations: A small fraction of clonotypes appeared in both the CD4 and CD8 compartments, likely as a result of convergent recombination. Because the study included only two donors, the extent to which the findings can be generalized is limited. After the booster, most of the clones that had expanded following primary vaccination were detected again (around 97% of CD4 and 80% to 90% of CD8), which suggests that memory was broadly maintained. Compared with the primary T-cell response, the secondary T-cell response was faster but weaker, reaching its peak on day 5 rather than on day 15. FACS-sorted repertoires could contain abundant contaminating clonotypes from the bulk population, so computational filtering was required.

TCR cDNA was synthesized by 5'RACE template switching, which introduced a universal primer site and unique molecular identifiers. cDNA synthesis was primed from both the TCR alpha and TCR beta constant segments. Library amplification used two PCR steps, and the second PCR step added sample barcodes and sequencing adapters. Sequencing of libraries was performed on Illumina HiSeq 2500 (2x100 bp) or NovaSeq (2x150 bp). The published analysis was carried out like this. MIGEC was used to demultiplex reads and collapse the reads into UMI consensus sequences, and MiXCR was used for V(D)J alignment. Vaccine-responding clonotypes were identified with edgeR using replicate PBMC samples, with FDR below 0.01 and a log2 fold change above 5 up to day 15 being required. Each bulk clonotype received a CD4 or CD8 identity based on whether the sequenced CD4 or CD8 repertoire contained that clonotype at higher abundance. The public reads were reanalyzed by TCRdb: fastp trimming at Q25, MiXCR alignment, in-frame beta chains only. Every CDR3 protein is listed once, alongside the most common genes and DNA of its rows. TCRdb's processing, not the authors', yielded these V and J calls. Recorded for this sample are 620,000 or so distinct CDR3 sequences; 9% to 15% of them occurred a single time. The ten largest account for about 15% of the sample.

The sequenced sample was PBMCs, obtained on the day of the yellow fever booster vaccination. This receptor was identified in a man aged 25-45 years who received the YFV17D yellow fever vaccine.

Read as DNA, the sequence is TGTGCCAGCAGACGGGATGGTGGCATTCAGTACTTC. Its coded protein is CASRRDGGIQYF. Here the chain combines TRBV6-2 or TRBV6-3 and TRBJ2-4, and TRBD2 may be the D gene, going by 5 matching bases. Per the germline V gene, MNHEY is the CDR1 and SVGEGT is the CDR2. V lost 6 bases and J lost 9 bases; the stretch between them is 12 bases long. The CDR3 contains 12 residues, cysteine and phenylalanine counted. Only the CDR3 part of the read is kept: 36 bases, read in frame from the first base.